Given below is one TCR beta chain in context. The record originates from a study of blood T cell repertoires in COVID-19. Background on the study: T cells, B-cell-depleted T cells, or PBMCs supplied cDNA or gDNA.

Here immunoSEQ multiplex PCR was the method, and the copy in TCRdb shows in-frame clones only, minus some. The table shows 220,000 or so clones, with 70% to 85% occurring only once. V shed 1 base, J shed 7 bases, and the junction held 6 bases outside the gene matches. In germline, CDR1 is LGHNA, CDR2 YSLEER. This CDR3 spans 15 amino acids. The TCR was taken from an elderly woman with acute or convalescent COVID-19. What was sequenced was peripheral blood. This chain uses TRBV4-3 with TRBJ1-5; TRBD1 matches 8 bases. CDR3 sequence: CASSQGGQADQPQHF. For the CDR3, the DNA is TGCGCCAGCAGCCAAGGGGGACAGGCGGACCAGCCCCAGCATTTT.